Shown below are 2 T cell receptor beta chains from a single sample sequenced in a study of regulatory T cells in long-lasting Graves disease. Time point described: newly diagnosed GD, antithyroid drugs for less than 3 months. From RNA extracted from PBMCs, the TCR library was made. Sequencing libraries for TCR beta were prepared with iRepertoire HTBI primers and Arm-PCR of CDR3 regions. TCRdb called the multiplex PCR reads again in MiXCR, with one record for every CDR3 protein. Of over 200,000 distinct CDR3 sequences in the sample, approximately 20% were seen once. The data were also submitted as part of a second study, on T cells in Graves' hyperthyroidism and ophthalmopathy.

The source material was peripheral blood mononuclear cells (PBMCs), sampled at new diagnosis, from a patient treated with antithyroid drugs. These receptors were taken from a woman in her 30s with Graves disease.

A note on this clonotype: This may arise from a read error, as a much more abundant clone is one base away. The rearrangement links TRBV5-4 to TRBJ2-5; possibly TRBD1 for D (6 bases). Germline V gene sequence: CDR1 SGHNT, CDR2 YYREEE (reference sequence). The CDR3 consists of 15 residues. Trimming shortened V by 0 bases and J by 9 bases, and 18 bases separated the two germline ends. The CDR3 region has the DNA TGTGCCAGCAGCTTGGATTCAGGGGCCGCTGAGGCCCAGTACTTC. Amino acid sequence: CASSLDSGAAEAQYF.

This clonotype was counted many times. This chain connects TRBV7-9 to TRBJ1-1, with D possibly TRBD1 on 6 matching bases. CDR1 is SEHNR, CDR2 FQNEAQ, per germline (reference sequence). With 3 bases removed from V and 4 bases from J, the gap between germline ends came to 12 bases. The CDR3 sequence is 14 residues long. The CDR3 protein is CASSFEGDTTEAFF. The CDR3 DNA follows: TGTGCCAGCAGCTTCGAGGGGGATACCACTGAAGCTTTCTTT.